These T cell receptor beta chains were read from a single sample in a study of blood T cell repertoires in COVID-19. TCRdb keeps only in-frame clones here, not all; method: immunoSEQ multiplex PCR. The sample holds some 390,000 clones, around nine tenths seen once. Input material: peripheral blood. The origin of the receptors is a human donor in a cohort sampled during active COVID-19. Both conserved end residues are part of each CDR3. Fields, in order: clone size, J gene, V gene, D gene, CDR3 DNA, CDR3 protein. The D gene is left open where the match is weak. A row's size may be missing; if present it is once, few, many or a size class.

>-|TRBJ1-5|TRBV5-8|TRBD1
TGTGCCAGCAGCTGGGAGCCAGGGGGCATCAATCAGCCCCAGCATTTT
CASSWEPGGINQPQHF
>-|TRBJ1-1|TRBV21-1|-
TGTGCCAGCAGCAAAGAGGGCGTCGATGGACACTGGGCCACTGAAGCTTTCTTT
CASSKEGVDGHWATEAFF
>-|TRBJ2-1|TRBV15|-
TGTGCCACCAGCAGAGAGGGGGCACTCTCCTACAATGAGCAGTTCTTC
CATSREGALSYNEQFF
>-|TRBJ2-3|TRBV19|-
TGTGCCAGTAGTCCTCTATCCGCAGATACGCAGTATTTT
CASSPLSADTQYF
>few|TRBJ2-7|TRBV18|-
TGTGCCAGCTCACCATCGCTAGCTGAGACCTACGAGCAGTACTTC
CASSPSLAETYEQYF
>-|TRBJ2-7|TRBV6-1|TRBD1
TGTGCCAGCAGTGCCCTAGGGACAGCAAATACCTACGAGCAGTACTTC
CASSALGTANTYEQYF
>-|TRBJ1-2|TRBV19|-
TGTGCCAGTATGTTCCGGGGAGGGAATGGCTACACCTTC
CASMFRGGNGYTF
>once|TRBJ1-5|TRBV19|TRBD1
TGTGCCAGTAATGCAGGGGGCGGTGGTCAGCCCCAGCATTTT
CASNAGGGGQPQHF
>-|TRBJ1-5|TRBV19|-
TGTGCCAGCACCAACCGGGACAATAGCAATCAGCCCCAGCATTTT
CASTNRDNSNQPQHF
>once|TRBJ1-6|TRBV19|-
TGTGCCAGTAGTACCACACAGAATTCACCCCTCCACTTT
CASSTTQNSPLHF
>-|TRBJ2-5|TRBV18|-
TGTGCCAGCTCACCCCCGACAGTACAAGAGACCCAGTACTTC
CASSPPTVQETQYF
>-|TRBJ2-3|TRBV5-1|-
TGCGCCAGCAGCTTGGCCGAGTTAACTCCACCGGGTCCCACAGATACGCAGTATTTT
CASSLAELTPPGPTDTQYF
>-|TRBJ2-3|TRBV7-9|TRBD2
TGTGCCAGCAGCTCAGGACTAGCGGGGGAAACCAACCCAGATACGCAGTATTTT
CASSSGLAGETNPDTQYF
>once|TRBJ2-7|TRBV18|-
TGTGCCAGCTCACCTGAGACACGCTACGAGCAGTACTTC
CASSPETRYEQYF
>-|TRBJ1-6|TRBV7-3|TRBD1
TGTGCCAGCAGCCTCGGACAGGGGAAGTTGAATTCACCCCTCCACTTT
CASSLGQGKLNSPLHF
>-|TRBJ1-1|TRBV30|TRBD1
TGTGCCTGGAGCCTAGGGACAGACACTGAAGCTTTCTTT
CAWSLGTDTEAFF
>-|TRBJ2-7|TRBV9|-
TGTGCCAGCAGCGTAGCGGGGACACTGGGATCCGAGCAGTACTTC
CASSVAGTLGSEQYF
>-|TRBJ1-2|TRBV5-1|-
TGCGCCAGCAGCTTGGCCTCGGCAGCTAGAAACTATGGCTACACCTTC
CASSLASAARNYGYTF
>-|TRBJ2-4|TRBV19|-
TGTGCCAGCCGCTCCCAGCGGGCCTTAGCCAAAAACATTCAGTACTTC
CASRSQRALAKNIQYF
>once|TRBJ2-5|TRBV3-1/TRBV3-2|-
TGTGCCAGCAGCCAAGATTTCGGGAGCGAGACCCAGTACTTC
CASSQDFGSETQYF
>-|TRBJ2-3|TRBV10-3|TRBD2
TGTGCCATACGGACTAGCGGGAGTTTCACAGATACGCAGTATTTT
CAIRTSGSFTDTQYF
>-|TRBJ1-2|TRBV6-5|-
TGTGCCAGCCTCTCAGGTGGCTACACCTTC
CASLSGGYTF
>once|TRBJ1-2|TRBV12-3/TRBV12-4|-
TGTGCCAGCAGTTTAAGTCAGGATGGCTACACCTTC
CASSLSQDGYTF
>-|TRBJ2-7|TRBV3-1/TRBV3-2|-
TGTGCCAGCAGCCAATCAGGGGTTGGGTACGAGCAGTACTTC
CASSQSGVGYEQYF
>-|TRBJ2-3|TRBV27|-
TGTGCCAGTCAGTGGACAGATACGCAGTATTTT
CASQWTDTQYF
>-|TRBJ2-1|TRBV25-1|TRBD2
TGTGCCAGCAGTGACCCAGCGGGAGGGCCCTACAATGAGCAGTTCTTC
CASSDPAGGPYNEQFF
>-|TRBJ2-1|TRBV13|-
TGTGCCAGCAGCTTAGGGACTACCTACAATGAGCAGTTCTTC
CASSLGTTYNEQFF
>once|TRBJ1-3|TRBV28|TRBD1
TGTGCCAGCGGACAGGAAATACCTGCGGGAAACACCATATATTTT
CASGQEIPAGNTIYF
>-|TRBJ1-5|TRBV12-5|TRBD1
TGTGCTAGTGGTTTGGTACAGGGGGGTGTCAATCAGCCCCAGCATTTT
CASGLVQGGVNQPQHF
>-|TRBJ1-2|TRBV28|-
TGTGCCAGCAGCCCGCAGCGGGCGGGGAGGGATGGCTACACCTTC
CASSPQRAGRDGYTF
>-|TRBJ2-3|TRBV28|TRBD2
TGTGCCAGCAGTTGGGAGGACGGAAACTTAGCGGGAACATCAGATACGCAGTATTTT
CASSWEDGNLAGTSDTQYF
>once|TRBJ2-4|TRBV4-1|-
TGCGCCAGCAGCCAAGAGCCCCAAAGGCAGGTCTCCAAAAACATTCAGTACTTC
CASSQEPQRQVSKNIQYF
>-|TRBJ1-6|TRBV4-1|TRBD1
TGCGCCAGCAGCCGGGGACCCCAGGACAGGCTTAATTCACCCCTCCACTTT
CASSRGPQDRLNSPLHF
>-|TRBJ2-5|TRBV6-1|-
TGTGCCAGCAGTGAACTCGGAGGGGGGGCCCAAGAGACCCAGTACTTC
CASSELGGGAQETQYF
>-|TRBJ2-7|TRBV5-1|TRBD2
TGCGCCAGCAGCCCCTCTAGCGGGGGTACCTACGAGCAGTACTTC
CASSPSSGGTYEQYF
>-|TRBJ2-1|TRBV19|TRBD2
TGTGCCAGTTGCTCGGGCACTAGCGGGGGGCTTATATATGAGCAGTTCTTC
CASCSGTSGGLIYEQFF
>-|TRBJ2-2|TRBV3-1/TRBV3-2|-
TGTGCCAGCAGCCAAGGTTCAGTCGCGAACACCGGGGAGCTGTTTTTT
CASSQGSVANTGELFF
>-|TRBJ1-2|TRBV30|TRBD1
TGTGCCTGGAGGGGGACAGGGGGGCCCTATGGCTACACCTTC
CAWRGTGGPYGYTF
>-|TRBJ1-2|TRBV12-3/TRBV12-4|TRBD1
TGTGCCAGCAGTCGGACAGGGGGCGGTGGCTACACCTTC
CASSRTGGGGYTF
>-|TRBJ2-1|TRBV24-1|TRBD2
TGTGCCACCAGCCCGCCTACTAGCGGATCCTACAATGAGCAGTTCTTC
CATSPPTSGSYNEQFF
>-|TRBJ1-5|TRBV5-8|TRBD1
TGTGCCAGCAGTTGGGGACAGGGGACTCACTACAATCAGCCCCAGCATTTT
CASSWGQGTHYNQPQHF
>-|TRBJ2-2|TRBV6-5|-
TGTGCCAGCAGTATACAGGGTAGAAACACCGGGGAGCTGTTTTTT
CASSIQGRNTGELFF
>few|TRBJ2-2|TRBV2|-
TGTGCCAGCAGTGGACAGGACACCGGGGAGCTGTTTTTT
CASSGQDTGELFF
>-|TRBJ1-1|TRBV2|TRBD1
TGTGCCAGCTCTGCAGGGGGCTGGGCTGAAGCTTTCTTT
CASSAGGWAEAFF
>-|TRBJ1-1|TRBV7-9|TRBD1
TGTGCCAGCAGCTTAGGACAGGGAACGGGTAGGGGCACTGAAGCTTTCTTT
CASSLGQGTGRGTEAFF
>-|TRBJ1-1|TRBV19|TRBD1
TGTGCCAGTAGTATCGGGGACAGGGGCACTGAAGCTTTCTTT
CASSIGDRGTEAFF
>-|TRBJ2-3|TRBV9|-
TGTGCCAGCAGCGTAGAGGTCTCGGGCCCACCGGAGGGAGATACGCAGTATTTT
CASSVEVSGPPEGDTQYF
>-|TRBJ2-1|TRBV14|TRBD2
TGTGCCAGCAGCCCGAATCGTCGGGGACTAGCGGCACGACACAATGAGCAGTTCTTC
CASSPNRRGLAARHNEQFF
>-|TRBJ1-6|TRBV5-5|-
TGTGCCAGCAGCCGTCTCGCAGGCCCAAATTCACCCCTCCACTTT
CASSRLAGPNSPLHF
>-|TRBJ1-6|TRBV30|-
TGTGCCTGGGGGGCCGTTGTCTTATCGCCCCTCCACTTT
CAWGAVVLSPLHF